This record looks at one T cell receptor beta chain sequence and its context. There are a few counts of this clonotype. Its antigen specificity is not known. Per-nucleotide qualities are absent, and no much larger clonotype sits a single base away. The sequencing machine was an Illumina HiSeq 2500. Quantitative 5'-RACE with molecular barcodes was used to prepare TCR beta libraries. On the authors' methods: A new computational method based on a probabilistic model of VDJ rearrangement was used to identify disease-linked TCR variants. The raw public reads went through TCRdb reprocessing: fastp at Q25, MiXCR clone calling, in-frame beta chains kept. Rows matching on CDR3 protein sequence are summarized as one entry with the most common DNA and genes. It is TCRdb's table, rather than the study itself, that gives the V and J calls and clone size. This sample has under 950,000 distinct CDR3 sequences in its table, and 19% of those were observed once. The ten largest clones represent under 20% of the sample.

The trim is 4 bases for V and 2 bases for J, with a gap of 18 bases between the germline ends. As encoded in the germline V gene (reference sequence), CDR1 is DFQATT while CDR2 is SNEGSKA. From cysteine to phenylalanine, the CDR3 is 15 amino acids long. The kept DNA is CDR3 alone, 45 bases in frame from the first base. This entry is derived from a study of CD8 T cells in ankylosing spondylitis (dated by TCRdb to the late 2010s). About the investigation overall: To find TCR variants linked to disease, the study profiled T cell receptor beta repertoires in ankylosing spondylitis patients and healthy donors. The whole study cohort included over a hundred healthy donors and under 30 ankylosing spondylitis patients. Peripheral blood was sampled, and synovial fluid was also collected from ankylosing spondylitis patients.

Paper-wide results and their limitations: The disease-linked clones showed a CD8+ phenotype and occurred at relatively low frequencies in peripheral blood. Some TCR beta motif variants had previously been reported in synovial fluid and blood of reactive arthritis patients, which suggested common disease-initiation mechanisms. According to the report, matched synovial fluid samples from ankylosing spondylitis patients were significantly enriched for the disease-linked clones. Blood from ankylosing spondylitis patients appeared to be characterized by a TCR beta motif composed of about eight highly homologous amino acid variants.

Sequences were obtained from blood, either unsorted or a sorted T cell fraction (not recorded which). This receptor was obtained from a male donor with ankylosing spondylitis. The chain links TRBV20-1 with TRBJ2-7; the D gene assignment is ambiguous. The CDR3 protein: CSAIQSGRETYEQYF. In nucleotides, the sequence is TGCAGTGCTATACAGAGTGGTCGCGAGACCTACGAGCAGTACTTC.